This entry is about one T cell receptor (beta chain). These data belong to a study of ipilimumab plus nivolumab after autologous stem cell transplantation. Study-wide background: Patients received a median of roughly five ipilimumab and 8 nivolumab doses. DLBCL patients had primary refractory or relapsed disease.

Patients got ipilimumab 1 mg/kg beginning 14 to 28 days post-transplant. Through week 26, nivolumab 3 mg/kg IV was given weeks 1, 4, 7, 10, then biweekly. V lost 6 bases and J lost 7, with 21 bases in between. Germline CDR1 and CDR2: MDHEN and SYDVKM. This CDR3 is built from 15 residues. Only in-frame clones appear in the TCRdb table, and some are missing; sequencing was by immunoSEQ multiplex PCR. This sample has some 22,000 clones; over 70% occur once, and the top ten carry around 18%. This sample comprised PBMCs, obtained in a trial of ipilimumab plus nivolumab as post-transplant consolidation. This chain joins TRBV28 and TRBJ1-1, with D unclear. This TCR came from a male donor with diffuse large B-cell lymphoma. The CDR3 DNA reads TGTGCCAGCAGAGTTTCAGGCCCAAGAACCGGTGAAGCTTTCTTT. Encoded protein: CASRVSGPRTGEAFF.